This TCR beta chain was obtained from a study of stem cell transplantation in POMP-related autoinflammatory disease. Whole-study context: Before transplant: CD4+ naive skewing, low CD8+ proportions, reduced cytokine secretion.

On this clone itself: Its antigen is unknown.

General observations from the study: Fewer unique TRB V-J gene pairings were identified in patients with PRAID.

The protocol was immunoSEQ multiplex PCR, while the TCRdb copy is restricted to in-frame clones and leaves out a portion. The table lists roughly 28,000 clones, 82% of them singletons. CDR1 and CDR2 from the germline V gene are MDHEN and SYDVKM. V shed 7 bases and J shed 2 bases, with 15 bases lying between them. The CDR3 loop spans 14 amino acids. The sequencing here drew on CD4+ T cells from PBMCs, taken before stem cell transplantation. This sequence joins TRBV28 and TRBJ2-7; the D gene could be TRBD1 or TRBD2 (5 bases each). This sequence was found in a human donor with POMP-related autoinflammation and immune dysregulation (PRAID). The CDR3 DNA reads TGTGCCAGCAAAGTGGGGGACGGGACCTACGAGCAGTACTTC. Protein: CASKVGDGTYEQYF.